The clone carrying this T cell receptor (beta chain) has only a few counts. In the source study's methods: Amplification with reference gene primers provided the estimates of nucleated cell counts. Assay: immunoSEQ multiplex PCR; the TCRdb copy retains only in-frame clones and omits some. For V, J and clone size, that table is used; D and trimming come from the DNA. The sample carries 20,000 to 25,000 clones, 80% to 90% recorded once. These data are taken from a study of blood T cell repertoires in COVID-19. Across the study: Collection of acute and convalescent COVID-19 samples took place in the United States, Italy and Spain.

The material sequenced was peripheral blood. This TCR was sampled from a woman aged 80 or older with acute or convalescent COVID-19.

CDR3 bases: TGTGCCAGCTCCCCCCAGCGGGGGTCCTCCTACGAGCAGTACTTC. It is translated as CASSPQRGSSYEQYF. The rearrangement links TRBV18 to TRBJ2-7, with 8 nucleotides matching TRBD2. The CDR3 runs to 15 residues. The germline V gene encodes CDR1 KGHSH and CDR2 LQKENI. Trimming took 6 bases from V and 0 from J; bases not matched to a gene: 7.